This TCR beta chain was recovered during a study of blood T cell repertoires in COVID-19. Only in-frame clones appear in the TCRdb table, and some are missing; sequencing was by immunoSEQ multiplex PCR. The sample has about 190,000 clones, around 80% seen once. The sample consisted of peripheral blood. The sequence came from a woman older than 75 with active or convalescent COVID-19.

The CDR3 region is CASSLLERMAGGSEQYF. For the CDR3, the DNA is TGTGCCAGCAGCCTCCTGGAGCGGATGGCAGGCGGATCCGAGCAGTACTTC. V usage is TRBV3-1 (or the pseudogene TRBV3-2) and J usage is TRBJ2-7; D perhaps matches TRBD2 (5 bases). The CDR3 contains 17 residues. Germline V lookup: CDR1 LGHDT, CDR2 YNNKEL (reference sequence). Trimming removed 4 bases at V and 6 bases at J, with 25 bases between.